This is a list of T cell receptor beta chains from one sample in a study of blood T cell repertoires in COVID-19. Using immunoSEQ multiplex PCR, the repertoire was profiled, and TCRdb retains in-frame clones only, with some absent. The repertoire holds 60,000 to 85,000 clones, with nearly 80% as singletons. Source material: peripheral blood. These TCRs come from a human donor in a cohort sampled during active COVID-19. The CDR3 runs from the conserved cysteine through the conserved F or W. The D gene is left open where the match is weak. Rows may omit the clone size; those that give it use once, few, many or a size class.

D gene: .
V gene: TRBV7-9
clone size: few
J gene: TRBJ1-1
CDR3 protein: CASSLNRARTEAFF
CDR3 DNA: TGTGCCAGCAGCTTAAATCGAGCGCGCACTGAAGCTTTCTTT

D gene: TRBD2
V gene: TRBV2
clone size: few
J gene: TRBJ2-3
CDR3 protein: CASSDASGYTDTQYF
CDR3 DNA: TGTGCCAGCAGTGACGCTAGCGGTTACACAGATACGCAGTATTTT

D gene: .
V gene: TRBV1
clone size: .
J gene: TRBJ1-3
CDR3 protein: CTSSPPSSGNTIYF
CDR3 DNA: TGCACCAGCAGCCCGCCCAGCTCTGGAAACACCATATATTTT

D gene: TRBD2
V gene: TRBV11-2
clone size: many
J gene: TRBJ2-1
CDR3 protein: CASSLGLLAAINEQFF
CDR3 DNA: TGTGCCAGCAGCTTAGGGCTTCTAGCGGCAATCAATGAGCAGTTCTTC

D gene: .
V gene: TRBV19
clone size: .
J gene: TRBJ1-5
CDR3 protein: CASSRPGTPDQPQHF
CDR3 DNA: TGTGCCAGTAGCAGACCCGGGACACCAGATCAGCCCCAGCATTTT

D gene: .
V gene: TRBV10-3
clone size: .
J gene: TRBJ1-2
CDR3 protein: CAISVDSYGYTF
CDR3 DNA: TGTGCCATCAGTGTAGACAGCTATGGCTACACCTTC

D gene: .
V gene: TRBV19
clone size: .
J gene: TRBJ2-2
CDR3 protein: CASSTLDRNTGELFF
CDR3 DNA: TGTGCCAGTAGTACCTTGGACAGAAACACCGGGGAGCTGTTTTTT

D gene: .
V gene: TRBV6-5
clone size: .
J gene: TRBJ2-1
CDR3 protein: CASSYASGGNTMRLFF
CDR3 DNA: TGTGCCAGCAGTTACGCCTCCGGCGGTAATACAATGAGGTTGTTCTTC

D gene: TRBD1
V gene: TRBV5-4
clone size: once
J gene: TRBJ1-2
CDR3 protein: CASSFGDRVYGYTF
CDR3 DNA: TGTGCCAGCAGCTTTGGGGACAGGGTCTATGGCTACACCTTC

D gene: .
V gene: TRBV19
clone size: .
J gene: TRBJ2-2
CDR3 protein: CASSITGDYTGELFF
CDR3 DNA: TGTGCCAGTAGTATAACGGGGGACTACACCGGGGAGCTGTTTTTT

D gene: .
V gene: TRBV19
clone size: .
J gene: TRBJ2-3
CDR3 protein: CASNEQGVADTQYF
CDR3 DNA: TGTGCCAGTAACGAACAGGGTGTTGCAGATACGCAGTATTTT

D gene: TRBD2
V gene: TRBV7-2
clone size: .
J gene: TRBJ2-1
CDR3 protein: CASSLGLAGYFDEQFF
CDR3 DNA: TGTGCCAGCAGCTTAGGGCTAGCGGGATACTTTGATGAGCAGTTCTTC

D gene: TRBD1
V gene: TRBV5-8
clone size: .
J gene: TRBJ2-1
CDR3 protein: CASSLVAGTGSYNEQFF
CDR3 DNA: TGTGCCAGCAGCTTGGTGGCGGGGACAGGGTCATACAATGAGCAGTTCTTC

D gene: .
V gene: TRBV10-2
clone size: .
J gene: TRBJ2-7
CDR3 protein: CASSDPGGEQYF
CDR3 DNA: TGCGCCAGCAGTGATCCAGGGGGGGAGCAGTACTTC

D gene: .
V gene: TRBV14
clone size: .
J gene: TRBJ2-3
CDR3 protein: CASSQWGGRTDTQYF
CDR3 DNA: TGTGCCAGCAGCCAATGGGGGGGCAGAACAGATACGCAGTATTTT

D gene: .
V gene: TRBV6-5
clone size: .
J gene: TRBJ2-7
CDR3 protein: CASSYSGALQQYF
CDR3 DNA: TGTGCCAGCAGTTACTCGGGAGCCTTGCAGCAGTACTTC

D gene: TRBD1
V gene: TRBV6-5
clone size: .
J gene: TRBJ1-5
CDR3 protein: CASWTGLGNQPQHF
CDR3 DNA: TGTGCCAGTTGGACAGGGCTTGGCAATCAGCCCCAGCATTTT

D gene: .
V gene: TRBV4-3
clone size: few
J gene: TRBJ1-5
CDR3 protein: CASSQEIEQPQHF
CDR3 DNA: TGCGCCAGCAGCCAAGAAATAGAGCAGCCCCAGCATTTT

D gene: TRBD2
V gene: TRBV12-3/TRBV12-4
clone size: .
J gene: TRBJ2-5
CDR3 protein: CASSLRGGETQYF
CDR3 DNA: TGTGCCAGCAGTTTACGGGGGGGGGAGACCCAGTACTTC

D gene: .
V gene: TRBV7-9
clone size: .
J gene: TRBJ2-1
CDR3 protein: CASSLARGRVDEQFF
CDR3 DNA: TGTGCCAGCAGCTTAGCGCGGGGGCGGGTAGATGAGCAGTTCTTC

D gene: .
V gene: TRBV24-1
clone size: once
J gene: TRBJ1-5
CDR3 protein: CATSDIDQPQHF
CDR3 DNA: TGTGCCACCAGTGATATAGATCAGCCCCAGCATTTT

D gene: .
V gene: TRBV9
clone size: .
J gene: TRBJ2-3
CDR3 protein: CASSVGALADTDTQYF
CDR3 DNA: TGTGCCAGCAGCGTAGGCGCCTTGGCGGACACAGATACGCAGTATTTT

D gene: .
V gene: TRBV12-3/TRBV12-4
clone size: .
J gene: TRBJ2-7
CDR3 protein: CASGWAREQYF
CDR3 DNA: TGTGCCAGCGGATGGGCCCGCGAGCAGTACTTC

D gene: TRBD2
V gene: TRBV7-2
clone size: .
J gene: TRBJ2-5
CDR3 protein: CASTPAGGGQETQYF
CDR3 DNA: TGTGCCAGCACCCCAGCGGGGGGTGGCCAAGAGACCCAGTACTTC

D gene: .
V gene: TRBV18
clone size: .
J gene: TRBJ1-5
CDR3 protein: CASSPGLNQPQHF
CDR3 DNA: TGTGCCAGCTCACCGGGCCTCAATCAGCCCCAGCATTTT

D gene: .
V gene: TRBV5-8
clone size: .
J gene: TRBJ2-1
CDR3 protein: CASRIRNEQFF
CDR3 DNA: TGTGCCAGCAGGATCAGGAATGAGCAGTTCTTC

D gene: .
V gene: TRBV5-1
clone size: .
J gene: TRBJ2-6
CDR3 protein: CASSPSRGRRGGANVLTF
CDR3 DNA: TGCGCCAGCAGCCCATCGCGGGGTAGGCGAGGTGGGGCCAACGTCCTGACTTTC

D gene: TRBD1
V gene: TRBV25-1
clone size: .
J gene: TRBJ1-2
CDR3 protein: CASSAAPGQGADYGYTF
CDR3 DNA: TGTGCCAGCAGTGCCGCCCCGGGACAGGGGGCTGACTATGGCTACACCTTC

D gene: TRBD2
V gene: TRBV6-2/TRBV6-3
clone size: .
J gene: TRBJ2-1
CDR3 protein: CASSYSRLAANEQFF
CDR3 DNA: TGTGCCAGCAGTTACTCGAGACTAGCGGCGAATGAGCAGTTCTTC

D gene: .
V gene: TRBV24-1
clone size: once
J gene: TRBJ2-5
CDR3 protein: CATSVSRWTQYF
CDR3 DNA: TGTGCCACCAGTGTGAGCCGTTGGACCCAGTACTTC

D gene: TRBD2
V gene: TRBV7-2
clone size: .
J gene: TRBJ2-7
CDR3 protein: CASSLSPASGGYEQYF
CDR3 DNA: TGTGCCAGCAGCTTATCCCCAGCTAGCGGGGGGTACGAGCAGTACTTC

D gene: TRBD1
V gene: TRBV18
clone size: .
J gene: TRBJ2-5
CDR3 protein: CASSPGQGQKTQYF
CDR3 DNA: TGTGCCAGCTCACCGGGACAGGGGCAAAAGACCCAGTACTTC

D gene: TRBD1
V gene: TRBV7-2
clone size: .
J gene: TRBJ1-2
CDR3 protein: CASSEQGQGRGYTF
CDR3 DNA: TGTGCCAGCAGCGAGCAGGGACAGGGCCGTGGCTACACCTTC

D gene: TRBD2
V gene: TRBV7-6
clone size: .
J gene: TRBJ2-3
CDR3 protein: CASSFSLAGDTQYF
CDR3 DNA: TGTGCCAGCAGCTTCTCATTAGCGGGGGATACGCAGTATTTT

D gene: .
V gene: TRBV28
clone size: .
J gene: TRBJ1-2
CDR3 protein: CASRRTPNYGYTF
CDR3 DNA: TGTGCCAGCAGGCGGACACCTAACTATGGCTACACCTTC

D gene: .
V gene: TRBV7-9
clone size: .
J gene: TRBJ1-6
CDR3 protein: CASSSDGDPSPLHF
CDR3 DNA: TGTGCCAGCAGCTCGGACGGGGATCCCTCACCCCTCCACTTT

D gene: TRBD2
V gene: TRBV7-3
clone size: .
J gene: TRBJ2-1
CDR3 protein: CASSLRGTSGMNEQFF
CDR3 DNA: TGTGCCAGCAGCTTAAGGGGGACTAGCGGGATGAATGAGCAGTTCTTC

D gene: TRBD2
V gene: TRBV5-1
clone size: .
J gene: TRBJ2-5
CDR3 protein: CASSPDPVGLAGVQETQYF
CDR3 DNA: TGCGCCAGCAGCCCGGACCCCGTTGGACTAGCGGGAGTGCAAGAGACCCAGTACTTC

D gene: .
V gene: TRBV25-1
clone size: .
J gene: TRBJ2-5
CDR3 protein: CASSEPMGAGTQYF
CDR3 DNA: TGTGCCAGCAGTGAACCCATGGGCGCTGGGACCCAGTACTTC

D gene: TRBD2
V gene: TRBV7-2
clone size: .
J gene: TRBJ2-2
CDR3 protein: CASSFSGMDTGELFF
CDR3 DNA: TGTGCCAGCAGCTTCAGCGGGATGGACACCGGGGAGCTGTTTTTT

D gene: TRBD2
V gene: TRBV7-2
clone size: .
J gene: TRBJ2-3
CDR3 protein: CASRRGTSGFFGDTQYF
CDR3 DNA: TGTGCCAGCAGGCGCGGGACTAGCGGGTTCTTTGGAGATACGCAGTATTTT

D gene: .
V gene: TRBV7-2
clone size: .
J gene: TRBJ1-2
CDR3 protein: CASSFGENYGYTF
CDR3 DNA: TGTGCCAGCAGCTTCGGGGAGAACTATGGCTACACCTTC

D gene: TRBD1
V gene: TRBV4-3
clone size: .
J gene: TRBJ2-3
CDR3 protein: CASSLSTGFSTDTQYF
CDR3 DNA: TGCGCCAGCAGCCTCTCGACAGGGTTCAGCACAGATACGCAGTATTTT

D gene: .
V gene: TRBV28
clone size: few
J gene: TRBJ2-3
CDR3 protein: CASSFAGAQDTQYF
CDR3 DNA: TGTGCCAGCAGTTTCGCAGGGGCCCAAGATACGCAGTATTTT

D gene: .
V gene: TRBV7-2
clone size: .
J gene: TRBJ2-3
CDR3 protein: CASSLAGVAKQYF
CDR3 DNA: TGTGCCAGCAGCTTAGCGGGAGTAGCTAAGCAGTATTTT

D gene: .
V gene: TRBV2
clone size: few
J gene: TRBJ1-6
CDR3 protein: CASSVRQISPLHF
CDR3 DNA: TGTGCCAGCAGCGTCCGACAGATTTCACCCCTCCACTTT

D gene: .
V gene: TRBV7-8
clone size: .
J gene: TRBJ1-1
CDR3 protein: CASSHPVGGEAFF
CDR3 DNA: TGTGCCAGCAGCCACCCGGTGGGGGGGGAAGCTTTCTTT

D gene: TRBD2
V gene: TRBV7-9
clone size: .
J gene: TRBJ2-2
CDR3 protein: CASSRSGGTGTGELFF
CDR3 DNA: TGTGCCAGCAGCCGATCCGGGGGGACCGGCACCGGGGAGCTGTTTTTT

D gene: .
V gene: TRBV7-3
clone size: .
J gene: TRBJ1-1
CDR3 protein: CASSLRRDTEAFF
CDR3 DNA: TGTGCCAGCAGCTTAAGGAGGGACACTGAAGCTTTCTTT

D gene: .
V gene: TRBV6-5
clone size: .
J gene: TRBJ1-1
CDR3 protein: CASSTLGTTNTEAFF
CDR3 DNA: TGTGCCAGCAGTACCCTGGGGACAACGAACACTGAAGCTTTCTTT

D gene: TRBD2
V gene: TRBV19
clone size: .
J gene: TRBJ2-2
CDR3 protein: CASHRGGATGELFF
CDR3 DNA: TGTGCCAGCCACCGGGGGGGAGCCACCGGGGAGCTGTTTTTT

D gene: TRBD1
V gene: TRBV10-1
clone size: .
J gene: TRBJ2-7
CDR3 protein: CASRNRDRAYEQYF
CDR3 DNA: TGCGCCAGCAGGAACCGGGACAGGGCCTACGAGCAGTACTTC

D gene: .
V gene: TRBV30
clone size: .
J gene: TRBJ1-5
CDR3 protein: CAWSHRGNQPQHF
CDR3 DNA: TGTGCCTGGAGCCATCGGGGGAATCAGCCCCAGCATTTT

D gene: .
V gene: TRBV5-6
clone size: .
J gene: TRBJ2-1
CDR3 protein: CASSPQLGRDEQFF
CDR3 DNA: TGTGCCAGCAGCCCCCAGCTAGGGCGGGATGAGCAGTTCTTC

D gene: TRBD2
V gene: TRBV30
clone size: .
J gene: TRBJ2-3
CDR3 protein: CAWSPASGVRDTQYF
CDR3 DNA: TGTGCCTGGAGCCCGGCTAGCGGGGTGAGAGATACGCAGTATTTT

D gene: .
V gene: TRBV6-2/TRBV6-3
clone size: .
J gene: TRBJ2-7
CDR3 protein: CASSSRSVGLEQYF
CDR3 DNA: TGTGCCAGCAGTTCCCGTAGCGTGGGCCTCGAGCAGTACTTC

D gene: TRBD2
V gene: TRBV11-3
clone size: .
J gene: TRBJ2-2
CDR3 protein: CASSLDWSGRRLTGELFF
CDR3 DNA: TGTGCCAGCAGCTTAGATTGGAGCGGGAGACGGCTCACCGGGGAGCTGTTTTTT